The present entry profiles one TCR beta chain with its context. Its antigen is still unknown. Using immunoSEQ multiplex PCR, the repertoire was profiled, and TCRdb retains in-frame clones only, with some absent. The data show about 240,000 clones, approximately 83% seen once. The data stem from a study of cytomegalovirus exposure and HLA in healthy donors. Regarding the study as a whole: Reports credit the classifier with highly specific, highly sensitive diagnosis of cytomegalovirus status. According to a subsequent analysis, TCR clusters from the first cohort were inclined to appear together in the 90 to 150 validation repertoires. Three CMV-associated chains were confirmed in vitro to be specific for CMV antigens.

The CDR3 has 16 amino acids. Trimming took 3 bases from V and 7 from J; bases not matched to a gene: 12. From germline, CDR1 is MDHEN and CDR2 SYDVKM. Sequenced: PBMCs. The clonotype comes from a woman aged 25 to 45 in good health and CMV-seropositive. The chain uses TRBV28 and TRBJ1-5, with 7 nucleotides matching TRBD1. The CDR3 is CASSLNAGQGGQPQHF. In DNA, the CDR3 is TGTGCCAGCAGTTTGAATGCGGGCCAGGGGGGACAGCCCCAGCATTTT.